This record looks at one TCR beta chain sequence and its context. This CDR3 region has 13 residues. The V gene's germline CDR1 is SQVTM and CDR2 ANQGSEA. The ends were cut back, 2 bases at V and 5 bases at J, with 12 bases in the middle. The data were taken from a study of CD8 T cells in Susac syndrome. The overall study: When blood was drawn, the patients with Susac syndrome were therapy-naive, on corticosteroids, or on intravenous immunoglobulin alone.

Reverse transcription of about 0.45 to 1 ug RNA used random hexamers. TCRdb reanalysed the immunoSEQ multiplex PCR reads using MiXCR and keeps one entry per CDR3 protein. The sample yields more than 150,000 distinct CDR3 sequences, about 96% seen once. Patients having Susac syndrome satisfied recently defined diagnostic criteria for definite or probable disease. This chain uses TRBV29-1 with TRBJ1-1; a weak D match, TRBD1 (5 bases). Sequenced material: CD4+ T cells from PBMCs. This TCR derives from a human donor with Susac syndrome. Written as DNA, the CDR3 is TGCAGCGTTGAACGGCAGGGAGGGACTGAAGCTTTCTTT. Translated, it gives CSVERQGGTEAFF.